This T cell receptor beta chain appears in the sequencing data of a study of T cell responses to AZD1222 COVID-19 vaccine. Study-wide results and limits: Seropositive at baseline were only a handful of AZD1222 recipients. Every sample of the repertoires postdated the peak T cell response. Most donors were white British, females outnumbered males, and clonal diversity was possibly underestimated.

V shed 7 bases and J 6 bases; nucleotides not matched to a gene: 9. The V gene's germline CDR1 is SGHTA and CDR2 FQGNSA. CDR3 length: 14 residues. With regard to this clone: Its antigen is not known.

Measured with immunoSEQ multiplex PCR; TCRdb has only the in-frame clones, and not every one. The table lists approximately 110,000 clones, about 90% of them singletons, with 4.2% in the top ten. The specimen comprised peripheral blood, sampled on day 0 of AZD1222 vaccination. This receptor was obtained from an adult in good health. This chain links TRBV7-2 with TRBJ2-7; 10 bases are shared with TRBD2. The CDR3 is CASTVASGGGEQYF. CDR3 bases: TGTGCCAGCACCGTGGCTAGCGGGGGAGGCGAGCAGTACTTC. Filled out from reference TRBV7-2 and TRBJ2-7, the complete variable domain reads GAGVSQSPSNKVTEKGKDVELRCDPISGHTALYWYRQSLGQGLEFLIYFQGNSAPDKSGLPSDRFSAERTGGSVSTLTIQRTQQEDSAVYLCASTVASGGGEQYFGPGTRLTVT.